This entry features one T cell receptor beta chain sequence. This clonotype was counted many times. Its antigen has not been determined. Nothing much larger sits one base from this clone, and base qualities are not available. The data were obtained in a study of blood T cells in healthy people across ages (dated by TCRdb to the mid-2010s). Regarding the research as a whole: In model experiments, roughly one uniquely barcoded TCR beta cDNA molecule per two T cells was captured by template switching. To track age-related changes in TCR beta repertoire diversity, the study relied on deep sequencing normalized with unique cDNA molecular identifiers. The donors were divided into four age groups: young (average approximately 17 years), middle-aged (around 41), aged (approximately 62) and long-lived (roughly 82). Using the same blood draw, the study looked at two additional independent replicas of 1 million unique cDNA reads for two donors, one aged 18 to 30 and the other aged 80 or older. Study-wide conclusions, independent of this receptor: Because donor CMV infection status was unknown, age-related changes in expanded clonotypes were potentially confounded. Compared with the aged group, the long-lived group had more naive CD4+ T cells, fewer expanded clones and increased TCR diversity, a pattern suggesting age selection. Observed TCR beta diversity per million T cells fell roughly linearly with age, and a significant reduction was already apparent by age around 40. Since profiling was done on bulk unsorted PBMCs, naive and antigen-experienced compartments could not be conclusively compared. The percentage of naive T cells measured by flow cytometry correlated strongly with observed TCR beta diversity. Total diversity estimates from one million sequenced T cells were considered lower bounds and underestimates.

Systemically healthy Caucasian individuals from Russia, some 40 in total and aged about 6 to 100 years, were included as donors. Ten milliliters of peripheral blood were drawn from each donor into EDTA-treated Vacutainer tubes. PBMCs were isolated by Ficoll-Paque density-gradient centrifugation, with at least 7 million obtained per sample. Total RNA was extracted from PBMCs with Trizol reagent, with at least 5 micrograms obtained per sample. Naive CD45RAhigh/CD27high T cell percentages were measured by flow cytometry on a PBMC aliquot from every donor. Library method: 5' RACE. Sequencing was carried out with an Illumina HiSeq 2500. The second PCR ran for about 6 to 12 cycles and used a J-beta primer mix along with a sample-barcoded 5' primer. A template-switch 5' adaptor carrying 12 random nucleotides introduced a unique molecular identifier onto each TCR beta cDNA molecule. At least 2.5 million CDR3-containing paired-end reads were obtained from each sample. All of the RNA was converted into first-strand cDNA using the Mint cDNA synthesis kit, with a TRBC-specific oligonucleotide serving as the primer. After uracil-DNA glycosylase treatment, a first 18-cycle PCR used universal primers M1SS and BC2_uni_R on all cDNA. Per the authors' processing: Each sample was normalized by randomly selecting 1 million high-quality reads, each carrying a distinct molecular identifier. Instead of being binned into consensus sequences, reads with shared molecular identifiers were discarded. CDR3 identification, clonotype clustering and error correction used MiTCR with a Q25 quality threshold and the strictest error-elimination algorithm. A nonparametric unseen species model using Euler transformation provided a lower-bound estimate of total TCR beta diversity. TCRdb's own reprocessing of the public reads used fastp at Q25 and MiXCR and kept productive beta chains. All rows with the same CDR3 protein become a single entry with the most common DNA and genes. These V and J calls rely on TCRdb rather than the paper's analysis. For this sample the table gives more than 900,000 distinct CDR3 sequences, of which roughly a quarter were detected only once. The ten largest clones add up to approximately 0.7% of the sample.

V loses 7 bases at its end and J loses 10 bases; junction bases beyond the gene matches: 10. From the cysteine up to the phenylalanine, the CDR3 has a length of 13 residues. Of the read, only the CDR3 DNA is kept; its 39 bases are in frame from base 1. The germline V gene (reference sequence) supplies CDR1 MNHEY and CDR2 SMNVEV. The data also belong to a second study, concerning T cells of mothers and their children. The second paper further reports: Donors were nine systemically healthy Caucasian individuals: three mothers and their six children. cDNA synthesis consumed the entire amount of extracted RNA, loaded at around 1.5 ug RNA in each 15 ul reaction. Sample barcodes and 2-4 random nucleotides were added via the M1S primer in the second PCR. Over 8.5 million TCR beta CDR3 reads came from each mother, compared with about 3 million reads from each child. TCR recombination output is similarly shaped by thymic selection in related and unrelated pairs, with a minor effect exerted by inherited differences. Normalized repertoire overlap in related mother-child pairs was always slightly higher than in unrelated mother-child pairs, but the difference was never significant. With a sensitivity of about 100 clones per million clonotypes, no persistent microchimeric T cell clones were detected. The study used deep NGS to compare TCR beta repertoires of mothers and children, seeking features distinguishing related mother-child pairs from unrelated individuals. Mothers averaged about 40 +/- 4 years of age and children averaged about 10 +/- 4 years. After adapter ligation was performed with NEBNext reagents, the libraries were sequenced on an Illumina HiSeq 2000 with 100+100 nt paired-end reads. To avoid cross-contamination, the mother libraries and the child libraries were prepared a month apart and sequenced in separate runs. For each donor, between about 450,000 and 2,300,000 distinct TCR beta clonotypes were identified. Naive TCR beta clonotypes were estimated from low-frequency clonotypes matched to each donor's FACS-determined naive share, without sorting.

The chain links TRBV27 with TRBJ2-1; 7 bases in between match TRBD1. This clonotype was obtained from a girl aged 2-10 years in good health. Material for sequencing was blood. The CDR3 here reads CASKGDSLGEQFF. The DNA sequence reads TGTGCCAGCAAAGGGGACAGCCTCGGGGAGCAGTTCTTC.